The 26 T cell receptor beta chains below come from one sample, sequenced in a study of cytomegalovirus exposure and HLA in healthy donors. It was with 60 Vbeta and 13 Jbeta primers that the PCR ran. Here immunoSEQ multiplex PCR was the method, and the copy in TCRdb shows in-frame clones only, minus some. The table lists 120,000 or so clones, over 60% of them singletons, with roughly 8.6% in the top ten. The sample taken for sequencing was PBMCs. These receptors were obtained from a middle-aged woman in good health and CMV-seropositive.

CDR3 coding DNA: TGTGCCAGCAGAGATAGCGGTAACACCGGGGAGCTGTTTTTT. This sequence encodes CASRDSGNTGELFF. The genes are TRBV6-5 and TRBJ2-2; tentatively, D is TRBD2 (6 bases). Germline CDR1 is MNHEY and CDR2 is SVGAGI. This CDR3 has 14 amino acids. Deletions cut 6 bases from V and 2 bases from J, with 10 bases between.

The chain links TRBV2 to TRBJ1-4; TRBD1 matches 10 bases. Germline CDR1 is SNHLY and CDR2 is FYNNEI. This CDR3 contains 12 residues. Trimming at V came to 11 bases and at J to 8 bases, leaving 5 bases not matched to a gene. The CDR3 coding sequence is TGTGCCGGACAGGGGGTTGCGGAAAAACTGTTTTTT. Its protein is CAGQGVAEKLFF.

Details on this clone: The sample contains more than one DNA sequence encoding this CDR3. The J gene is TRBJ2-2, the V gene TRBV7-9, with TRBD2 matching over 7 bases. Germline CDR1 and CDR2: SEHNR and FQNEAQ (reference sequence). The trim removed 3 bases at V and 0 bases at J, leaving 4 bases unmatched. The CDR3 has 16 residues. The CDR3, as DNA: TGTGCCAGCAGCTTCGGCGGGGGAGCGAACACCGGGGAGCTGTTTTTT. It translates to CASSFGGGANTGELFF.

The chain recombines TRBV5-6 with TRBJ1-1, with D hard to call. V dropped 7 bases and J dropped 0 bases, with 19 bases sitting between them. The CDR3 consists of 16 residues. CDR1 and CDR2 (germline): SGHDT, YYEEEE. CDR3 residues: CASRSRGARMNTEAFF. The CDR3 DNA is TGTGCCAGCCGAAGTCGGGGAGCGAGGATGAACACTGAAGCTTTCTTT.

The chain carries TRBV19 and TRBJ2-7, with a tentative D call TRBD2 (7 bases). V lost 6 bases, J lost 2 bases, and 14 bases lay in between. The CDR3 runs to 14 residues. The germline V gene encodes CDR1 LNHDA and CDR2 SQIVND (reference sequence). The CDR3 DNA follows: TGTGCCAGTAGCAACAAGGGGGGGACCTACGAGCAGTACTTC. Its translation is CASSNKGGTYEQYF.

V is TRBV19 and J is TRBJ1-1; TRBD1 matches 7 bases. The CDR3 totals 15 residues. V lost 5 bases and J lost 4; bases outside the gene matches: 10. Germline V gene sequence: CDR1 LNHDA, CDR2 SQIVND (reference sequence). The CDR3 here is CASSWGTAGFTEAFF. CDR3 in DNA: TGTGCCAGTAGTTGGGGGACAGCTGGATTCACTGAAGCTTTCTTT.

This clone was detected only once. The chain uses TRBV18 and TRBJ1-5; D ambiguous. The V gene's germline CDR1 is KGHSH and CDR2 LQKENI. The CDR3 is 13 residues long. V gave up 2 bases and J gave up 5 bases, with 7 bases separating them. The CDR3: CASSPSGDQPQHF. Written as DNA, the CDR3 is TGTGCCAGCTCACCATCGGGTGATCAGCCCCAGCATTTT. Full variable domain (missing parts from reference TRBV18 and TRBJ1-5): NAGVMQNPRHLVRRRGQEARLRCSPMKGHSHVYWYRQLPEEGLKFMVYLQKENIIDESGMPKERFSAEFPKEGPSILRIQQVVRGDSAAYFCASSPSGDQPQHFGDGTRLSIL.

Notes on this clone: The junction departs from germline at one end; a sequencing error may be responsible. In DNA, the CDR3 is TGTGCCAGCAGTTACTCTTGGGCCTCACCCTACCCCTTC. Translating it yields CASSYSWASPYPF. V and J are TRBV6-5 and TRBJ1-2; no firm D call. The CDR3 runs to 13 residues. The V gene's germline CDR1 is MNHEY and CDR2 SVGAGI.

This clone was picked up a small number of times. This chain links TRBV27 with TRBJ2-7, with D possibly being TRBD1 (6 bases). V lost 6 bases and J lost 0, with 9 bases in between. This CDR3 has 13 residues. CDR1 is MNHEY, CDR2 SMNVEV, per germline (reference sequence). CDR3 DNA: TGTGCCAGCAGATGGACAGCCTCCTACGAGCAGTACTTC. Translated: CASRWTASYEQYF.

V usage is TRBV5-1 and J usage is TRBJ1-5; no clear D. This CDR3 is 15 amino acids long. Germline CDR1 reads SGHRS; CDR2 reads YFSETQ. V lost 2 bases to trimming and J lost 0 bases, with 9 bases between them. This chain's CDR3 is CASSLLGLSNQPQHF. CDR3 bases: TGCGCCAGCAGCTTATTAGGACTTAGCAATCAGCCCCAGCATTTT.

The V gene is TRBV6-5, the J gene TRBJ1-4; TRBD1 aligns across 7 bases. CDR3 length: 14 amino acids. With 6 bases clipped from V and 8 bases from J, the junction kept 9 bases outside the gene matches. Germline V gene sequence: CDR1 MNHEY, CDR2 SVGAGI. CDR3 protein: CASRPSQGREKLFF. The CDR3 coding sequence is TGTGCCAGCAGACCGTCACAGGGGCGGGAAAAACTGTTTTTT.

This sequence joins TRBV27 and TRBJ1-5; D is uncertain. Germline V lookup: CDR1 MNHEY, CDR2 SMNVEV (reference sequence). V lost 6 bases and J 2 bases, leaving 17 bases between the germline ends. The CDR3 has 16 amino acids. The CDR3 loop is CASSSLQASGNQPQHF. CDR3 bases: TGTGCCAGCAGCTCACTTCAGGCGAGTGGCAATCAGCCCCAGCATTTT.

Here the CDR3 DNA reads TGTGCCAGTACCAGGACAGGGGGCCGGGAGCAGTACTTC. It yields the protein CASTRTGGREQYF. J is TRBJ2-7 and V is TRBV19; 11 bases match TRBD1. V lost 7 bases, J lost 7 bases, and 6 bases stayed unmatched. Germline values: CDR1 LNHDA, CDR2 SQIVND (reference sequence). This CDR3 is 13 amino acids long.

This chain uses TRBV7-2 with TRBJ2-7, with no clear D. CDR3 length: 14 residues. V was clipped by 0 bases and J by 1 base, with 7 bases between them. Germline V gene data show CDR1 as SGHTA and CDR2 as FQGNSA. CDR3 loop: CASSLALQSYEQYF. CDR3 in DNA: TGTGCCAGCAGCTTAGCACTCCAATCCTACGAGCAGTACTTC.

This rearrangement joins TRBV6-5 to TRBJ1-4, with D tentatively TRBD1 (5 bases). CDR1 is MNHEY, CDR2 SVGAGI, per germline. The V and J ends lost 6 bases and 13 bases respectively, with 18 bases between them. The CDR3 is made up of 13 amino acids. The CDR3 DNA reads TGTGCCAGCAGCCTGGCTGACGGGGGTGGACTGTTTTTT. Translation gives CASSLADGGGLFF.

The chain links TRBV5-1 to TRBJ1-4; D call uncertain. V dropped 4 bases and J dropped 4 bases, with 8 bases sitting between them. Looked up from germline, CDR1 is SGHRS and CDR2 is YFSETQ. The CDR3 length is 13 residues. DNA of the CDR3: TGCGCCAGCAGCGAAGACAATAATGAAAAACTGTTTTTT. Amino acid sequence: CASSEDNNEKLFF.

This clone was counted a few times. The J gene is TRBJ2-1, the V gene TRBV27; 9 nucleotides match TRBD2. The CDR3 consists of 17 residues. The ends lost 5 bases at V and 7 bases at J; junction bases unmatched: 15. CDR1 MNHEY and CDR2 SMNVEV come from the germline V gene (reference sequence). The chain's CDR3 is CASSTWALAGGRNEQFF. DNA of the CDR3: TGTGCCAGCAGTACCTGGGCTTTGGCGGGAGGGAGGAATGAGCAGTTCTTC.

This chain joins TRBV6-1 and TRBJ1-1; D is ambiguous. This CDR3 contains 12 residues. The germline V gene has CDR1 MNHNS and CDR2 SASEGT. V dropped 3 bases and J dropped 6 bases, with 8 bases sitting between them. The CDR3 nucleotides read TGTGCCAGCAGTGATTTAATAGCTGAAGCTTTCTTT. Its protein product is CASSDLIAEAFF.

This chain links TRBV2 with TRBJ2-3; 12 bases match TRBD2. The CDR3 is made up of 16 amino acids. CDR1 and CDR2 (germline): SNHLY, FYNNEI. V lost 3 bases to trimming and J lost 5 bases; unmatched junction nucleotides: 6. CDR3 coding DNA: TGTGCCAGCAGTGAGCTGACTAGCGGGAGTGGAGATACGCAGTATTTT. Translated: CASSELTSGSGDTQYF.

This rearrangement joins TRBV5-1 to TRBJ1-1; TRBD1 aligns across 11 bases. V lost 4 bases, J lost 4 bases, and 6 bases stayed unmatched. The CDR3 has 15 residues. Per germline, CDR1 SGHRS and CDR2 YFSETQ. The CDR3 reads CASSPIGTGGTEAFF. The CDR3 DNA follows: TGCGCCAGCAGCCCAATCGGGACAGGGGGCACTGAAGCTTTCTTT.

The rearrangement joins TRBV30 to TRBJ2-1; weak D call: TRBD1 (6 bases). Looked up from germline, CDR1 is GTSNPN and CDR2 is SVGIG (reference sequence). CDR3 length equals 13 residues. V was pared by 2 bases and J by 7 bases, with 12 bases between. The CDR3 reads CAWSQGTRNEQFF. CDR3 in DNA: TGTGCCTGGAGTCAGGGGACCAGGAATGAGCAGTTCTTC.

The J gene is TRBJ2-5, the V gene TRBV13; TRBD2 agrees at 11 bases. V was clipped by 5 bases and J by 2 bases; unmatched bases: 7. Germline CDR1 PRHDT, CDR2 FYEKMQ (reference sequence). This CDR3 is built from 16 residues. The CDR3 DNA reads as TGTGCCAGCAGCCCCGGGACTAGCGGCAAACAAGAGACCCAGTACTTC. Translating it yields CASSPGTSGKQETQYF. Variable domain in full (rest from reference TRBV13 and TRBJ2-5): AAGVIQSPRHLIKEKRETATLKCYPIPRHDTVYWYQQGPGQDPQFLISFYEKMQSDKGSIPDRFSAQQFSDYHSELNMSSLELGDSALYFCASSPGTSGKQETQYFGPGTRLLVL.

A single count supports this clone. This chain connects TRBV6-5 to TRBJ1-2; D possibly corresponds to TRBD1 (5 bases). Germline assignment: CDR1 MNHEY and CDR2 SVGAGI. CDR3 length equals 12 residues. V lost 4 bases, J lost 5 bases, and 8 bases lay in between. The CDR3 here is CASSWGGYGYTF. The CDR3 DNA is TGTGCCAGCAGTTGGGGGGGTTATGGCTACACCTTC.

The V call is TRBV2, the J call TRBJ1-5; 9 bases are shared with TRBD1. J was trimmed by 3 bases and V by 4 bases; bases with no gene match: 10. Germline lookup yields CDR1 SNHLY and CDR2 FYNNEI. The CDR3 contains 17 residues. This CDR3 is CASSVLPGQGTNQPQHF. The CDR3 DNA sequence: TGTGCCAGCAGTGTCCTCCCGGGACAGGGAACCAATCAGCCCCAGCATTTT.

The chain couples TRBV5-1 to TRBJ2-5; 10 bases match TRBD2. This CDR3 region has 15 residues. V gave up 2 bases and J gave up 5 bases; unmatched junction bases: 6. CDR1 SGHRS and CDR2 YFSETQ come from the germline V gene. CDR3 sequence: CASSFVSGGTETQYF. CDR3 nucleotides: TGCGCCAGCAGCTTCGTTAGCGGGGGGACGGAGACCCAGTACTTC. Looking up the rest from reference TRBV5-1 and TRBJ2-5 gives the full variable domain: KAGVTQTPRYLIKTRGQQVTLSCSPISGHRSVSWYQQTPGQGLQFLFEYFSETQRNKGNFPGRFSGRQFSNSRSEMNVSTLELGDSALYLCASSFVSGGTETQYFGPGTRLLVL.

This clone was found once. The CDR3 region has the DNA TGTGCCAGCAGCCAAGATCAATGGGGAGATCAGCCCCAGCATTTT. Its translation: CASSQDQWGDQPQHF. The V and J genes are TRBV4-2 and TRBJ1-5; D ambiguous. Between the trimmed V and J ends, which lost 0 bases and 5 bases, there was a span of 11 bases. The CDR3 runs 15 residues. Germline CDR1 and CDR2: LGHNA and YNFKEQ.